This record looks at one T cell receptor (beta chain) sequence and its context. The antigen is not known. Some clones are missing from TCRdb's copy, which holds only in-frame ones; the method was immunoSEQ multiplex PCR. The sample gives approximately 150,000 clones, roughly 90% of which show up once; around 1.3% is in the top ten. J lost 4 bases, V lost 4 bases, and 5 bases had no gene match. The V gene's germline CDR1 is LGHDT and CDR2 YNNKEL (reference sequence). The CDR3 loop spans 15 amino acids. The data derive from a study of T cell responses to AZD1222 COVID-19 vaccine. Overall study findings and caveats: Only five or six individuals given AZD1222 were seropositive at baseline. Clonal diversity may have been underestimated, and the donors were mostly white British, with more females than males. Researchers report vaccine-associated CD4 TCRs spanning spike, with dominance at 160-218 and 743-854. In the spike-specific TCR repertoire, nearly half reportedly target unmutated variant regions.

This sequence joins TRBV3-1 (or the pseudogene TRBV3-2) and TRBJ2-2; 8 bases are shared with TRBD2. The input for sequencing was peripheral blood, taken on day 0 of AZD1222 vaccination. The sequence was obtained from an adult in good health. The CDR3 DNA is TGTGCCAGCAGCCTAAGACGGGGGGGCACCGGGGAGCTGTTTTTT. As protein: CASSLRRGGTGELFF.